The present TCR beta chain was sequenced within a study of blood T cells in healthy people across ages. Study information: Roughly one uniquely barcoded beta molecule per two T cells was captured.

Whole-study results and caveats: Researchers deemed the diversity estimates from one million T cells underestimates. In the absence of known donor CMV status, changes in expanded clonotypes were possibly confounded.

The CDR3 covers 12 residues. Per germline, CDR1 SGHAT and CDR2 FQDESV (reference sequence). V was clipped by 9 bases and J by 5 bases, with 14 bases between them. Each of the donors had 9 to 10 milliliters of peripheral blood drawn into EDTA-treated Vacutainer tubes. About this clonotype: As yet, its antigen is unknown.

Combining a sample-barcoded 5' primer with a J-beta primer mix, a second PCR ran for roughly 6 to 12 cycles. Using its own MiXCR run on the 5' RACE reads, TCRdb lists one record per CDR3 protein. The data show more than 800,000 distinct CDR3 sequences, more than 40% seen once. The chain uses TRBV11-1 and TRBJ2-7; unclear D gene. The receptor comes from a woman aged 55-70 years in good health. The specimen sequenced was blood. CDR3 amino acids: CASQASRNEQYF. The DNA of the CDR3 is TGTGCCAGTCAAGCTTCCAGGAACGAGCAGTACTTC.